This TCR beta chain was profiled in a study of T cell repertoires in cytomegalovirus infection. At the level of the study: Public TCR beta signatures marked donors with CMV infection and the matching HLA.

This clonotype was found many times. Its antigen is unknown. Study-wide results and limits: What dominated the ex vivo response were HLA-C-restricted CMV-specific TCR beta clonotypes.

One entry per CDR3 protein results from TCRdb running MiXCR on the reads. The repertoire holds approximately 490,000 distinct CDR3 sequences, approximately 11% seen once, with about 9.4% in the top ten. The sequenced material came from PBMCs. The clonotype originates from a human donor in good health (CMV status not recorded). Some clones in this sample may be carry-over from other donors' samples.

Written as DNA, the CDR3 is TGCGCCAGCAGCCCGAAGGACAGGGGGCGTGAAAAACTGTTTTTT. It yields the protein CASSPKDRGREKLFF. The chain joins TRBV5-1 to TRBJ1-4; TRBD1 matches 11 bases. This CDR3 is 15 amino acids long. Germline V gives CDR1 SGHRS, CDR2 YFSETQ. The V and J ends lost 4 bases and 7 bases, in that order; junction bases with no gene match: 6. Full variable domain (missing parts from reference TRBV5-1 and TRBJ1-4): KAGVTQTPRYLIKTRGQQVTLSCSPISGHRSVSWYQQTPGQGLQFLFEYFSETQRNKGNFPGRFSGRQFSNSRSEMNVSTLELGDSALYLCASSPKDRGREKLFFGSGTQLSVL.